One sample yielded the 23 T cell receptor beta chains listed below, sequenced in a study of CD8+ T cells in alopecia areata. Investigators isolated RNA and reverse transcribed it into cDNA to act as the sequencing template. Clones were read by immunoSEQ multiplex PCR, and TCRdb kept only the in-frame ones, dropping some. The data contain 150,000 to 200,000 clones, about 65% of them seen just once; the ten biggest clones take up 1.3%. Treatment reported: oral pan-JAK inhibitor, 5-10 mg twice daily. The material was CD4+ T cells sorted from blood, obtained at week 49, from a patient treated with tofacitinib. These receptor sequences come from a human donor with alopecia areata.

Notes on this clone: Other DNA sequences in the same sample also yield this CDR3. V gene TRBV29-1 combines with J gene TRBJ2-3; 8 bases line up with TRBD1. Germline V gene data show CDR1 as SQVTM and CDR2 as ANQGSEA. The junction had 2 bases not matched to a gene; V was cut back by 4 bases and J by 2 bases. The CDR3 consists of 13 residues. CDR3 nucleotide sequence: TGCAGCGTTGCGGGACAGGTCACAGATACGCAGTATTTT. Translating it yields CSVAGQVTDTQYF.

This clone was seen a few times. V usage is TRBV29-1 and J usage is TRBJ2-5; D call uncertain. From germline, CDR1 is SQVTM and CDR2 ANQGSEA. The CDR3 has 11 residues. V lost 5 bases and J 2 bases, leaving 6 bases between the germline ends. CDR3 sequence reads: CSVRRQETQYF. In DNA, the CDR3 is TGCAGCGTTCGGCGGCAAGAGACCCAGTACTTC. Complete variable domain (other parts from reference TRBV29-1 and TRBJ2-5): SAVISQKPSRDICQRGTSLTIQCQVDSQVTMMFWYRQQPGQSLTLIATANQGSEATYESGFVIDKFPISRPNLTFSTLTVSNMSPEDSSIYLCSVRRQETQYFGPGTRLLVL.

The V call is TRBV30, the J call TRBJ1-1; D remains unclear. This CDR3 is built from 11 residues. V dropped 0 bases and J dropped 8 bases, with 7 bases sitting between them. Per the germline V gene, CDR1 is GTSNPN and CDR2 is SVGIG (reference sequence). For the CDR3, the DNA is TGTGCCTGGAGTGTAGGCGGGGAAGCTTTCTTT. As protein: CAWSVGGEAFF.

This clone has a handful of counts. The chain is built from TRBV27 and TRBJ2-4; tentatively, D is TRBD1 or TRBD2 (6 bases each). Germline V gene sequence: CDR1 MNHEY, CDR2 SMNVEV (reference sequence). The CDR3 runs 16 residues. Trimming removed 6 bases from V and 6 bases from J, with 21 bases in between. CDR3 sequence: CASRRGAGVIGNIQYF. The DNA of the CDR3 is TGTGCCAGCAGGAGGGGGGCAGGGGTTATAGGAAACATTCAGTACTTC.

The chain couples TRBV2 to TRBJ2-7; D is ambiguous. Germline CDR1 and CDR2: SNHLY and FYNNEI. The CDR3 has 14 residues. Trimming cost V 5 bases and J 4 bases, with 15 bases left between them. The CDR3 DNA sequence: TGTGCCAGCAGTCCCGGGCAAGGGATATACGAGCAGTACTTC. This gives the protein CASSPGQGIYEQYF.

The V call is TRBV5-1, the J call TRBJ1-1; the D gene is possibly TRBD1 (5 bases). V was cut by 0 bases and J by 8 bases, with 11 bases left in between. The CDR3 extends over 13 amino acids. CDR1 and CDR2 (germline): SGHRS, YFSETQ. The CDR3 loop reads CASSLAGTVEAFF. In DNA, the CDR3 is TGCGCCAGCAGCTTGGCCGGGACTGTAGAAGCTTTCTTT.

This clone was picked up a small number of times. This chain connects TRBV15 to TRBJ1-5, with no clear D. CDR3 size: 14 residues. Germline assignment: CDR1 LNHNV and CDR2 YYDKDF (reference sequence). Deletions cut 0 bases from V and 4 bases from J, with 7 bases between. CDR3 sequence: CATSRDGGNQPQHF. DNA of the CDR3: TGTGCCACCAGCAGAGATGGTGGAAATCAGCCCCAGCATTTT.

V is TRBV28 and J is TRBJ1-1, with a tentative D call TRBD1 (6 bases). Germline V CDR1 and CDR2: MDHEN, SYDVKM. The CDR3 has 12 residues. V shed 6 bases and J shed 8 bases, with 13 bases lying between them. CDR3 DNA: TGTGCCAGCAGCGCTTGGACAGAGGAAGCTTTCTTT. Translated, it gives CASSAWTEEAFF.

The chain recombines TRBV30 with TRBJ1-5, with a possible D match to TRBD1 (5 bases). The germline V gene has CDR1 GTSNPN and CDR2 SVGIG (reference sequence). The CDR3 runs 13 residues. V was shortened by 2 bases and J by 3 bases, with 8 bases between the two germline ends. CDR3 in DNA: TGTGCCTGGAGTACAGGAATCAATCAGCCCCAGCATTTT. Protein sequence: CAWSTGINQPQHF.

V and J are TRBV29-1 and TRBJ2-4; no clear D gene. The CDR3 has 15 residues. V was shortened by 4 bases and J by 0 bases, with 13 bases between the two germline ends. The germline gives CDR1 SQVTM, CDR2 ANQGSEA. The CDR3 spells CSVVGINLAKNIQYF. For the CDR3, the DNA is TGCAGCGTTGTTGGCATAAACCTAGCCAAAAACATTCAGTACTTC.

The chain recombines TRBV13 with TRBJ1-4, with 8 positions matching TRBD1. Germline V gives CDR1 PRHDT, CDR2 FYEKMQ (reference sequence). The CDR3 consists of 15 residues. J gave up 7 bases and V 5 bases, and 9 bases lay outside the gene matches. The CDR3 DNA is TGTGCCAGCAGCGCGCGACAGGGGTGGGTTGAAAAACTGTTTTTT. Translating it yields CASSARQGWVEKLFF.

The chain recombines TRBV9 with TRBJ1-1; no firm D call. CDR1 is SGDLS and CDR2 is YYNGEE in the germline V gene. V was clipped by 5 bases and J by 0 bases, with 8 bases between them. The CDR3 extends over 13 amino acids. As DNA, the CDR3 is TGTGCCAGCAGTGGAAACATGAACACTGAAGCTTTCTTT. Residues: CASSGNMNTEAFF.

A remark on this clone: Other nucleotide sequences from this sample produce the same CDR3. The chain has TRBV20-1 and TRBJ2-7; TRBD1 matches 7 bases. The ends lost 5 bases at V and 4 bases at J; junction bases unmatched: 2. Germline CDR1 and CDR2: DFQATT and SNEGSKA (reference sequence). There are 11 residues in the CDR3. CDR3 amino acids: CSAATGYEQYF. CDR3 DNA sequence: TGCAGTGCTGCGACAGGGTACGAGCAGTACTTC.

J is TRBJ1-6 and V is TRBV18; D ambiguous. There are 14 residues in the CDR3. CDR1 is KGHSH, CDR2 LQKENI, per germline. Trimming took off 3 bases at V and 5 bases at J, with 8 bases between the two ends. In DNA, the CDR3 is TGTGCCAGCTCACCGGACCGGGATAATTCACCCCTCCACTTT. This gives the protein CASSPDRDNSPLHF.

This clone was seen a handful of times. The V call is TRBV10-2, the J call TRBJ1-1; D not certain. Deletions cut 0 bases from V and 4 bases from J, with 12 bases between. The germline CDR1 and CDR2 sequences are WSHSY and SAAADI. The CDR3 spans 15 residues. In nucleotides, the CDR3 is TGCGCCAGCAGTGAGTCGAGTCTCCAGGTCACTGAAGCTTTCTTT. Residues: CASSESSLQVTEAFF.

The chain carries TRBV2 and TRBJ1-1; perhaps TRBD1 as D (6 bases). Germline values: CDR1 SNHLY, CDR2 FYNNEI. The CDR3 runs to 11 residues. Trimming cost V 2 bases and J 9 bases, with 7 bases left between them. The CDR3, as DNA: TGTGCCAGCAGTGAACAGGGGCAAGCTTTCTTT. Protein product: CASSEQGQAFF.

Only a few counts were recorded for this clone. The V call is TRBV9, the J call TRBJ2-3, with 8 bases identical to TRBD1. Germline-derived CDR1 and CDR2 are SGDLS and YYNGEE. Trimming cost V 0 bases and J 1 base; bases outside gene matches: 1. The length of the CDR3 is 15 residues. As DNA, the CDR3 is TGTGCCAGCAGCGTAGCGACAGGGGGCACAGATACGCAGTATTTT. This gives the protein CASSVATGGTDTQYF.

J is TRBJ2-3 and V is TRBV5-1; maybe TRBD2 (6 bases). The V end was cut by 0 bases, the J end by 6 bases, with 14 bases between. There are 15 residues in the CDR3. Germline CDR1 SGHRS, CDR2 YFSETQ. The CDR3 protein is CASSLAWGELDTQYF. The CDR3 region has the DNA TGCGCCAGCAGCTTGGCGTGGGGGGAATTGGATACGCAGTATTTT. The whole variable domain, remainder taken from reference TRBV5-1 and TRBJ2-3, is KAGVTQTPRYLIKTRGQQVTLSCSPISGHRSVSWYQQTPGQGLQFLFEYFSETQRNKGNFPGRFSGRQFSNSRSEMNVSTLELGDSALYLCASSLAWGELDTQYFGPGTRLTVL.

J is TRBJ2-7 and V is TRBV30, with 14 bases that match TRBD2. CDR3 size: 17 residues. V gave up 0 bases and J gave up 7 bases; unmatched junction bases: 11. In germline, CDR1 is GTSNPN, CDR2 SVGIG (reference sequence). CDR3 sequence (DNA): TGTGCCTGGAGTGTACTCCGACTAGCGGGGGGGCCTGGGGAGCAGTACTTC. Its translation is CAWSVLRLAGGPGEQYF.

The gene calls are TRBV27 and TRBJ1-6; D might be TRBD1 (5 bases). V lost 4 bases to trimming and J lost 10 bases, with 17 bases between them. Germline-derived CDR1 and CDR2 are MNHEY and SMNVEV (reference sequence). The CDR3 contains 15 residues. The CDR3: CASSSTAGGPSPLHF. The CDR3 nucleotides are TGTGCCAGCAGTTCGACAGCAGGAGGGCCCTCACCCCTCCACTTT.

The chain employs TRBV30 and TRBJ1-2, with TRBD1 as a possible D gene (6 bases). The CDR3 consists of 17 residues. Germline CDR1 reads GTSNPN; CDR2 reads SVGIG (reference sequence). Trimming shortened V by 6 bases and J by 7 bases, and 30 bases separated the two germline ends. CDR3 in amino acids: CACTLVVGGIGIGGYTF. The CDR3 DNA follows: TGTGCCTGTACCCTCGTGGTAGGGGGAATCGGGATAGGTGGCTACACCTTC.

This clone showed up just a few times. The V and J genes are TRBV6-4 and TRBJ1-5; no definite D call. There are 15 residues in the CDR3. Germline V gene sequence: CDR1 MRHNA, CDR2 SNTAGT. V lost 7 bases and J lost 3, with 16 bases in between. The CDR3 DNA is TGTGCCAGCACAAAACGGGTAGATTTCAATCAGCCCCAGCATTTT. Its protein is CASTKRVDFNQPQHF.

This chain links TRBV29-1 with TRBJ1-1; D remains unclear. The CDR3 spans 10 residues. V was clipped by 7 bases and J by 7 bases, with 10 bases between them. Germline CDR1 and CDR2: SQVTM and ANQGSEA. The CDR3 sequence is CSASGLEAFF. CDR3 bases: TGCAGCGCTTCGGGTCTTGAAGCTTTCTTT.